The rows below give T cell receptor beta chains drawn from one sample of a study of lymphopenia after photon versus proton radiotherapy. The table came from immunoSEQ multiplex PCR; TCRdb's copy has only in-frame clones and leaves some out. This table has about 30,000 clones, nearly 95% appearing once. The source material was peripheral blood, sampled from a patient treated with photon-based radiotherapy. These receptors were collected from a woman aged 45-59 years with cholangiocarcinoma. Both conserved end residues are part of each CDR3. A D gene is named only where the DNA matches it firmly. A row's size may be missing; if present it is once, few, many or a size class.

clone size: .; V gene: TRBV11-2; J gene: TRBJ1-2; CDR3 length: 18; D gene: TRBD1; CDR3 DNA: TGTGCCAGCAGCTTATTCCGGACAGGGGGAAATTCTAACTATGGCTACACCTTC; CDR3 protein: CASSLFRTGGNSNYGYTF
clone size: .; V gene: TRBV7-9; J gene: TRBJ2-5; CDR3 length: 13; D gene: .; CDR3 DNA: TGTGCCAGCAGCTTCGACAGGCGGGAGACCCAGTACTTC; CDR3 protein: CASSFDRRETQYF
clone size: .; V gene: TRBV15; J gene: TRBJ2-5; CDR3 length: 15; D gene: .; CDR3 DNA: TGTGCCACCAGCAGCCCGGGATCGGGTACGGAGACCCAGTACTTC; CDR3 protein: CATSSPGSGTETQYF
clone size: .; V gene: TRBV14; J gene: TRBJ2-1; CDR3 length: 15; D gene: TRBD2; CDR3 DNA: TGTGCCAGCAGCCTACAAGCGGGAGTCTACAATGAGCAGTTCTTC; CDR3 protein: CASSLQAGVYNEQFF
clone size: .; V gene: TRBV30; J gene: TRBJ1-1; CDR3 length: 11; D gene: .; CDR3 DNA: TGTGCCTGGAGTCTAAACTCAAGGGCTTTCTTT; CDR3 protein: CAWSLNSRAFF
clone size: .; V gene: TRBV30; J gene: TRBJ1-3; CDR3 length: 19; D gene: .; CDR3 DNA: TGTGCCTGGAGTGTTGGGATGACATGGGGTATTGGGTCAGGAAACACCATATATTTT; CDR3 protein: CAWSVGMTWGIGSGNTIYF
clone size: .; V gene: TRBV13; J gene: TRBJ2-2; CDR3 length: 16; D gene: TRBD2; CDR3 DNA: TGTGCCAGCAGCTTATTGGGCCAGCGGGGCACCGGGGAGCTGTTTTTT; CDR3 protein: CASSLLGQRGTGELFF
clone size: once; V gene: TRBV4-3; J gene: TRBJ1-3; CDR3 length: 16; D gene: .; CDR3 DNA: TGCGCCAGCAGCCCCCAGGGGACCTACTCTGGAAACACCATATATTTT; CDR3 protein: CASSPQGTYSGNTIYF
clone size: few; V gene: TRBV5-4; J gene: TRBJ2-3; CDR3 length: 15; D gene: TRBD2; CDR3 DNA: TGTGCCAGCAGCTTACGGGGGGGCCTTACAGATACGCAGTATTTT; CDR3 protein: CASSLRGGLTDTQYF
clone size: .; V gene: TRBV7-2; J gene: TRBJ1-3; CDR3 length: 15; D gene: TRBD1; CDR3 DNA: TGTGCCAGCAGCCCGATCGGGACAGGGTGGGGCACCATATATTTT; CDR3 protein: CASSPIGTGWGTIYF
clone size: .; V gene: TRBV4-3; J gene: TRBJ1-4; CDR3 length: 17; D gene: .; CDR3 DNA: TGCGCCAGCAGCCCCAGACTTTCGGGGTCCAATAATGAAAAACTGTTTTTT; CDR3 protein: CASSPRLSGSNNEKLFF
clone size: .; V gene: TRBV1; J gene: TRBJ2-1; CDR3 length: 20; D gene: .; CDR3 DNA: TGCACCAGCAGCCAAGACGAGACTAGCGGGGGGGCCGTAATATACAATGAGCAGTTCTTC; CDR3 protein: CTSSQDETSGGAVIYNEQFF
clone size: .; V gene: TRBV10-3; J gene: TRBJ1-2; CDR3 length: 12; D gene: .; CDR3 DNA: TGTGCCATCAGTGAGTCGAATGAAGGTAACACCTTC; CDR3 protein: CAISESNEGNTF
clone size: .; V gene: TRBV27; J gene: TRBJ2-1; CDR3 length: 18; D gene: .; CDR3 DNA: TGTGCCAGCAGTTTATCTGCCCCCCGGCTCCACTCCTACAATGAGCAGTTCTTC; CDR3 protein: CASSLSAPRLHSYNEQFF
clone size: .; V gene: TRBV19; J gene: TRBJ1-2; CDR3 length: 13; D gene: .; CDR3 DNA: TGTGCCAGTAGTGACGACTGGCCACATGGCTACACCTTC; CDR3 protein: CASSDDWPHGYTF
clone size: .; V gene: TRBV6-1; J gene: TRBJ2-2; CDR3 length: 11; D gene: .; CDR3 DNA: TGTGCCAGCAGGGTCACCGGGGAGCTGTTTTTT; CDR3 protein: CASRVTGELFF
clone size: .; V gene: TRBV18; J gene: TRBJ1-1; CDR3 length: 15; D gene: TRBD1; CDR3 DNA: TGTGCCAGCTCAGGGGACAGTTCTTTTCGGACTGAAGCTTTCTTT; CDR3 protein: CASSGDSSFRTEAFF
clone size: once; V gene: TRBV6-6; J gene: TRBJ2-7; CDR3 length: 12; D gene: .; CDR3 DNA: TGTGCCAGCAGCTCCTCCGGGACGGGACTCATATTC; CDR3 protein: CASSSSGTGLIF
clone size: .; V gene: TRBV5-5; J gene: TRBJ1-6; CDR3 length: 16; D gene: TRBD1; CDR3 DNA: TGTGCCAGCAGCGGACAGGGGTCCCCCTATAATTCACCCCTCCACTTT; CDR3 protein: CASSGQGSPYNSPLHF
clone size: .; V gene: TRBV5-6; J gene: TRBJ2-7; CDR3 length: 14; D gene: TRBD2; CDR3 DNA: TGTGCCAGCAGCCCGCGGGGGTATTCCTACGAGCAGTACTTC; CDR3 protein: CASSPRGYSYEQYF
clone size: .; V gene: TRBV23-1; J gene: TRBJ1-1; CDR3 length: 17; D gene: .; CDR3 DNA: TGCGCCAGCAGTCAATCGATCCAGGACAGCGAACGCACTGAAGCTTTCTTT; CDR3 protein: CASSQSIQDSERTEAFF
clone size: .; V gene: TRBV19; J gene: TRBJ2-7; CDR3 length: 13; D gene: .; CDR3 DNA: TGTGCCAGTAGTACTCAAAGCTCCTACGAGCAGTACTTC; CDR3 protein: CASSTQSSYEQYF
clone size: .; V gene: TRBV19; J gene: TRBJ1-6; CDR3 length: 16; D gene: TRBD1; CDR3 DNA: TGTGCCAGTAGTATGACAGGGTACACCTATAATTCACCCCTCCACTTT; CDR3 protein: CASSMTGYTYNSPLHF
clone size: .; V gene: TRBV2; J gene: TRBJ1-2; CDR3 length: 11; D gene: .; CDR3 DNA: TGTGCCAGCAGGCAGGGCTCTGGAAACACCTTC; CDR3 protein: CASRQGSGNTF
clone size: .; V gene: TRBV19; J gene: TRBJ1-5; CDR3 length: 16; D gene: TRBD1; CDR3 DNA: TGTGCCAGTAGGCAGGACAGGGGATTTAGCAATCAGCCCCAGCATTTT; CDR3 protein: CASRQDRGFSNQPQHF
clone size: .; V gene: TRBV18; J gene: TRBJ2-7; CDR3 length: 13; D gene: .; CDR3 DNA: TGTGCCAGCTCACCTGAGGGCCACTACGAGCAGTACTTC; CDR3 protein: CASSPEGHYEQYF
clone size: .; V gene: TRBV30; J gene: TRBJ1-2; CDR3 length: 14; D gene: .; CDR3 DNA: TGTGCCCGGAGTCTTGACGTGGGGGTAGGGGGCTACACCTTC; CDR3 protein: CARSLDVGVGGYTF
clone size: .; V gene: TRBV5-3; J gene: TRBJ1-4; CDR3 length: 11; D gene: .; CDR3 DNA: TGTGCCAGAAGCTCAATTGAGGGAAGGGAATTT; CDR3 protein: CARSSIEGREF
clone size: .; V gene: TRBV6-5; J gene: TRBJ2-5; CDR3 length: 16; D gene: .; CDR3 DNA: TGTGCCAGCAGTTACTCGAATACAGGCATAGGGGAGACCCAGTACTTC; CDR3 protein: CASSYSNTGIGETQYF
clone size: .; V gene: TRBV7-2; J gene: TRBJ2-2; CDR3 length: 15; D gene: .; CDR3 DNA: TGTGCCAGCAGAGCCGGGACTTCGAACACCGGGGAGCTGTTTTTT; CDR3 protein: CASRAGTSNTGELFF
clone size: .; V gene: TRBV6-5; J gene: TRBJ2-2; CDR3 length: 15; D gene: TRBD2; CDR3 DNA: TGTGCCAGCAGGACCGGGACTAGCGGTACCGGGGAGCTGTTTTTT; CDR3 protein: CASRTGTSGTGELFF
clone size: .; V gene: TRBV9; J gene: TRBJ1-4; CDR3 length: 16; D gene: TRBD1; CDR3 DNA: TGTGCCAGCAGCGAACACCGGGACAGGGATGATGAAAAACTGTTTTTT; CDR3 protein: CASSEHRDRDDEKLFF
clone size: .; V gene: TRBV5-5; J gene: TRBJ1-2; CDR3 length: 14; D gene: .; CDR3 DNA: TGTGCCAGCAGCTGGGAGAGAGCTAACTATGGCTACACCTTC; CDR3 protein: CASSWERANYGYTF
clone size: .; V gene: TRBV5-4; J gene: TRBJ2-3; CDR3 length: 16; D gene: TRBD2; CDR3 DNA: TGTGCCAGCAGCCCCCTCGGGAGGACATACACAGATACGCAGTATTTT; CDR3 protein: CASSPLGRTYTDTQYF
clone size: .; V gene: TRBV2; J gene: TRBJ1-1; CDR3 length: 13; D gene: .; CDR3 DNA: TGTGCCAGCACCACTACAGGGTACACTGAAGCTTTCTTT; CDR3 protein: CASTTTGYTEAFF
clone size: .; V gene: TRBV9; J gene: TRBJ1-5; CDR3 length: 15; D gene: TRBD1; CDR3 DNA: TGTGCCAGCAGCGCCCGGGACAGGCCCAATCAGCCCCAGCATTTT; CDR3 protein: CASSARDRPNQPQHF
clone size: .; V gene: TRBV5-6; J gene: TRBJ1-5; CDR3 length: 14; D gene: .; CDR3 DNA: TGTGCCAGCAGCTGGGGGGGGAACGGTCAGCCCCAGCATTTT; CDR3 protein: CASSWGGNGQPQHF
clone size: .; V gene: TRBV4-1; J gene: TRBJ2-5; CDR3 length: 15; D gene: .; CDR3 DNA: TGCGCCAGCAGCCAGAAATTTAACTTACAAGAGACCCAGTACTTC; CDR3 protein: CASSQKFNLQETQYF